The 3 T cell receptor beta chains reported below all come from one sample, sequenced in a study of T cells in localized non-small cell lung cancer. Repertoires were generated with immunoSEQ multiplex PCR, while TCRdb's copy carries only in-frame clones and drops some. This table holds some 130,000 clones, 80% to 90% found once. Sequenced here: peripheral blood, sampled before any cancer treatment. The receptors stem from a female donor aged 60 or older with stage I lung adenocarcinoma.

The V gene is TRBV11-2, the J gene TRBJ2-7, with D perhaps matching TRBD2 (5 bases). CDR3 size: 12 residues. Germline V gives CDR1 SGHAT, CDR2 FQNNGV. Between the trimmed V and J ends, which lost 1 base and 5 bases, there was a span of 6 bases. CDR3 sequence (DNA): TGTGCCAGCAGCTTAGTAGCGAACGAGCAGTACTTC. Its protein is CASSLVANEQYF.

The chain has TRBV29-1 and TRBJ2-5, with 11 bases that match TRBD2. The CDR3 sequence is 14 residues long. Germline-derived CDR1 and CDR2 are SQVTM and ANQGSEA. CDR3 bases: TGCAGTACCCGGACTAGCGGGTACCAAGAGACCCAGTACTTC. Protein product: CSTRTSGYQETQYF.

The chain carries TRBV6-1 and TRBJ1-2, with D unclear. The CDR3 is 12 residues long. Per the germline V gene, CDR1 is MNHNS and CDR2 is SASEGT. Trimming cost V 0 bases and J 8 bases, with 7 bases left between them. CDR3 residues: CASSEAKVGYTF. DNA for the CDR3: TGTGCCAGCAGTGAAGCGAAGGTCGGCTACACCTTC.